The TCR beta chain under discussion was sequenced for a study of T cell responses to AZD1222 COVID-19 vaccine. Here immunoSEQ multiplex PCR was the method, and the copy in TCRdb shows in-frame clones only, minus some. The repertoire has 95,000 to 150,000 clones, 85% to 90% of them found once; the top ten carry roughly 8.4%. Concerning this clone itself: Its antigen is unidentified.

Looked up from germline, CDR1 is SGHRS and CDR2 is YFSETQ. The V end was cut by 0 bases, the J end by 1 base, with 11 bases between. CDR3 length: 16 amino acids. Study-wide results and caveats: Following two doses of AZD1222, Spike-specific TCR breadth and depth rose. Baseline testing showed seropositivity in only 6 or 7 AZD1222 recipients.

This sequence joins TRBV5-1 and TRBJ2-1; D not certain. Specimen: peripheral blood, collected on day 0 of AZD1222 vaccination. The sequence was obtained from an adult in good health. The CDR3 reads CASSLDSSTSYNEQFF. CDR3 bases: TGCGCCAGCAGCTTGGATTCGTCCACATCCTACAATGAGCAGTTCTTC.